One T cell receptor beta chain is described in this entry. The antigen is undetermined. Germline assignment: CDR1 ENHRY and CDR2 SYGVKD. Trimming left V 11 bases short and J 3 bases short, with 25 bases between. This CDR3 comprises 16 residues. The sample is drawn from a study of beta chain features in type 1 diabetes. The authors reverse transcribed all of the isolated RNA, so sequencing captured expressed TCRB transcripts. Assay used: immunoSEQ multiplex PCR; TCRdb lists only in-frame clones, some missing. In the table there are 680,000 or so clones, roughly 12% of which are singletons. Findings and caveats of the study: Insertions were fewer and deletions more numerous at VDJ junctions in type 1 diabetes patients. In all four CD4+ subsets, TCRB CDR3 length was significantly, moderately reduced in type 1 diabetes.

This clonotype originated in a man aged 18 to 30 with type 1 diabetes. The sample consisted of naive CD4+ T cells from blood. The J gene is TRBJ1-1, the V gene TRBV10-3; no clear D. The CDR3 spells CAASGKGRSSDTEAFF. Written as DNA, the CDR3 is TGTGCCGCATCGGGCAAGGGCAGGTCAAGTGACACTGAAGCTTTCTTT.